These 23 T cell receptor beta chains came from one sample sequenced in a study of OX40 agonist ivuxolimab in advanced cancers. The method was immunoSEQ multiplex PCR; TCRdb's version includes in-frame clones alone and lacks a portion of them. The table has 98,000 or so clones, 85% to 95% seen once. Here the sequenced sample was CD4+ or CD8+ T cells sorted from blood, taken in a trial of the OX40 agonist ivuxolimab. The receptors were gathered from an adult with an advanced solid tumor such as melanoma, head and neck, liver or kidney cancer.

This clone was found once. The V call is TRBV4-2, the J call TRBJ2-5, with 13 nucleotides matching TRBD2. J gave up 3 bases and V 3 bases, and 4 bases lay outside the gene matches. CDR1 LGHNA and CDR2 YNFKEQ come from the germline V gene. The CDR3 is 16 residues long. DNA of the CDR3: TGTGCCAGCAGCCATGGGACTAGCGGGGCCGAAGAGACCCAGTACTTC. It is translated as CASSHGTSGAEETQYF.

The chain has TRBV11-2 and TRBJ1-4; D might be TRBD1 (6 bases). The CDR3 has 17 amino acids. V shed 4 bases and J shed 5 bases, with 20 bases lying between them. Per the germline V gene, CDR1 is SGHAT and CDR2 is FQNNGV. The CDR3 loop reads CASSYQPDGTPNEKLFF. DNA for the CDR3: TGTGCCAGCAGCTACCAGCCCGATGGGACACCAAATGAAAAACTGTTTTTT.

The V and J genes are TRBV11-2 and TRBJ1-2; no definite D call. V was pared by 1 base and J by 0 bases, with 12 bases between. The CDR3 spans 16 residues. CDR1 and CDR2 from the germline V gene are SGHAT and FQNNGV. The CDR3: CASSLGVLGANYGYTF. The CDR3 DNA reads TGTGCCAGCAGCTTAGGAGTATTGGGAGCTAACTATGGCTACACCTTC.

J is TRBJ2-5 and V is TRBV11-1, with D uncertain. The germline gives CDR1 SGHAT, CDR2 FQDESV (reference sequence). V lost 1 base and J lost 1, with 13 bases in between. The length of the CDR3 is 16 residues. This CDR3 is CASSLGDRATQETQYF. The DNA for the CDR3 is TGTGCCAGCAGCTTAGGGGATCGTGCTACCCAAGAGACCCAGTACTTC.

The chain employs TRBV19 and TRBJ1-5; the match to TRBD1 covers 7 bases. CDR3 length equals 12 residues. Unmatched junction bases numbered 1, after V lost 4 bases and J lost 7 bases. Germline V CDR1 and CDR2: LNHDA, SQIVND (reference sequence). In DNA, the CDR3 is TGTGCCAGTAGTAACAGGGGCCAGCCCCAGCATTTT. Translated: CASSNRGQPQHF.

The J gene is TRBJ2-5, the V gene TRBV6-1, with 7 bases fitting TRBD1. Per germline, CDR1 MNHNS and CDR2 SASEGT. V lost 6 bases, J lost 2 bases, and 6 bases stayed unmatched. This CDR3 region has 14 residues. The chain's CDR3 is CASRTGVGQETQYF. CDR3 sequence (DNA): TGTGCCAGCAGAACAGGGGTAGGGCAAGAGACCCAGTACTTC.

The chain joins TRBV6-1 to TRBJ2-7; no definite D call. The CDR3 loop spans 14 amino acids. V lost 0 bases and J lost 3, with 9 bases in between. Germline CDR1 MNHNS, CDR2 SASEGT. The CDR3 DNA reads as TGTGCCAGCAGTGAAGCCCCGGACGGCTACGAGCAGTACTTC. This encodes CASSEAPDGYEQYF.

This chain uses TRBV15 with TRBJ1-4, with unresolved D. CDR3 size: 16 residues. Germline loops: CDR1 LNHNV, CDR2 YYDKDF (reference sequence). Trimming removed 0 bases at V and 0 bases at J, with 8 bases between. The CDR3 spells CATSRDRVATNEKLFF. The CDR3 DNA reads TGTGCCACCAGCAGAGATAGGGTCGCAACTAATGAAAAACTGTTTTTT.

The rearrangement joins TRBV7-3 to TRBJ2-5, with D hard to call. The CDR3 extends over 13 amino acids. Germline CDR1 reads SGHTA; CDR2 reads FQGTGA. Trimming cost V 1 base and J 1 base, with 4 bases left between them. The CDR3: CASSLNSQETQYF. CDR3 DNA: TGTGCCAGCAGCTTAAACAGCCAAGAGACCCAGTACTTC.

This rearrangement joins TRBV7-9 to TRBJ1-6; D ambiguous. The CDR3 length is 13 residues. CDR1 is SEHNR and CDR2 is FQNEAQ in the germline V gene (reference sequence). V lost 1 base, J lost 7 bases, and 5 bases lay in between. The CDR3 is CASSLDRNSPLHF. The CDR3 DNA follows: TGTGCCAGCAGCTTAGACCGCAATTCACCCCTCCACTTT. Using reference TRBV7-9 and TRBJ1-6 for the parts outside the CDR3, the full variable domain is DTGVSQNPRHKITKRGQNVTFRCDPISEHNRLYWYRQTLGQGPEFLTYFQNEAQLEKSRLLSDRFSAERPKGSFSTLEIQRTEQGDSAMYLCASSLDRNSPLHFGNGTRLTVT.

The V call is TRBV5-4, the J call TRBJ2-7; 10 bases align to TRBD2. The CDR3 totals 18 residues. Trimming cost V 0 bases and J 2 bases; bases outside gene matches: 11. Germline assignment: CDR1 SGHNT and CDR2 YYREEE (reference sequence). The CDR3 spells CASSLAVGTSGDTYEQYF. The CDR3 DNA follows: TGTGCCAGCAGCTTGGCCGTAGGAACTAGCGGGGACACCTACGAGCAGTACTTC.

The CDR3: CASSLYSSGGADEQFF. CDR3 DNA sequence: TGCGCCAGCAGCCTATACTCTAGCGGGGGGGCCGATGAGCAGTTCTTC. This chain uses TRBV5-1 with TRBJ2-1; 12 positions match TRBD2. Germline V gene lookup returns CDR1 SGHRS and CDR2 YFSETQ. Unmatched junction bases numbered 10, after V lost 4 bases and J lost 8 bases. The CDR3 has 16 amino acids.

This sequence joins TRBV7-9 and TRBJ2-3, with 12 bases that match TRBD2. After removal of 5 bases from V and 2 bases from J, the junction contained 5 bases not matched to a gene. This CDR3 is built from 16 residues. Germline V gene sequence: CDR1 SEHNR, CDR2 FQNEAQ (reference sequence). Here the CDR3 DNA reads TGTGCCAGCAGCCGAGGGACTAGCGGGTACACAGATACGCAGTATTTT. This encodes CASSRGTSGYTDTQYF. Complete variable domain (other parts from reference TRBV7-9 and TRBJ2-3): DTGVSQNPRHKITKRGQNVTFRCDPISEHNRLYWYRQTLGQGPEFLTYFQNEAQLEKSRLLSDRFSAERPKGSFSTLEIQRTEQGDSAMYLCASSRGTSGYTDTQYFGPGTRLTVL.

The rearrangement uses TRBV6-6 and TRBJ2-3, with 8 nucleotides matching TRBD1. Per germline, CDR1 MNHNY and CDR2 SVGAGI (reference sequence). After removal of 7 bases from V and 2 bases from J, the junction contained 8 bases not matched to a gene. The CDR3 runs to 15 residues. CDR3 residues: CASNNRDRNTDTQYF. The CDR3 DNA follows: TGTGCCAGCAATAACCGGGACAGGAACACAGATACGCAGTATTTT.

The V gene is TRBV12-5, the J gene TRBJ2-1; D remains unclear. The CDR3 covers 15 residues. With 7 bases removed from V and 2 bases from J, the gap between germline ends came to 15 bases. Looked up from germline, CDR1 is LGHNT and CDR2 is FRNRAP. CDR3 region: CASAPRSVTYNEQFF. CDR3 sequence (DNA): TGTGCTAGTGCCCCGCGGTCAGTTACCTACAATGAGCAGTTCTTC.

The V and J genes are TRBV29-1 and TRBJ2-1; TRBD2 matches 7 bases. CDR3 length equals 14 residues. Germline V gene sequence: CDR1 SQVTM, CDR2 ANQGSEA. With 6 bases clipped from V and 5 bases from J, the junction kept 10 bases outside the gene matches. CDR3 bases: TGCAGCGTCGAGGGAGCGGGACCAAACAATGAGCAGTTCTTC. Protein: CSVEGAGPNNEQFF.

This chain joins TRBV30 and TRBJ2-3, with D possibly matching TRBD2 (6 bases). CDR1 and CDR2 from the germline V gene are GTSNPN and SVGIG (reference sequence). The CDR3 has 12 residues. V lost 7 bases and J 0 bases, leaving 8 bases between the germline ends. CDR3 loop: CALRESTDTQYF. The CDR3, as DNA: TGTGCCTTACGGGAGAGCACAGATACGCAGTATTTT.

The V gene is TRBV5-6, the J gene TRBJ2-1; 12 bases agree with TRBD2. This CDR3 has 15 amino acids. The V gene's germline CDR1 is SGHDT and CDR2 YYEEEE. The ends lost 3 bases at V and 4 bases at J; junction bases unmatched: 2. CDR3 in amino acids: CASSSTSGRYNEQFF. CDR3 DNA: TGTGCCAGCAGCTCTACTAGCGGGAGGTACAATGAGCAGTTCTTC.

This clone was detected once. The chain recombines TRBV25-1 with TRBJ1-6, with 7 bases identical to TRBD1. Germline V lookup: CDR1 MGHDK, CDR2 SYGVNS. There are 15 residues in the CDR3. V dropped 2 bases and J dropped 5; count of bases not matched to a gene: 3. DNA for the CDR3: TGTGCCAGCAGTGAAGTGACAGGGAATAATTCACCCCTCCACTTT. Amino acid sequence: CASSEVTGNNSPLHF.

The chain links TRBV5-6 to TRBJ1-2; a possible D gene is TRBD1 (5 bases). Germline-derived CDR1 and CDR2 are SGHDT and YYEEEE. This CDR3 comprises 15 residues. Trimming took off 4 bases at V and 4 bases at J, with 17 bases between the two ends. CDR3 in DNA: TGTGCCAGCAGCCTGGGGCCCGGAGGTTCCTATGGCTACACCTTC. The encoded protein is CASSLGPGGSYGYTF.

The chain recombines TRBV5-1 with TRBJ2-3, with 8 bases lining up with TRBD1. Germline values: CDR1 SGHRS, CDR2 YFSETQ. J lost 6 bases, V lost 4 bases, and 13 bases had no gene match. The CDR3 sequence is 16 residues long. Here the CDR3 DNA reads TGCGCCAGCAGCCCGCAAACAGGGGGTACAACTGATACGCAGTATTTT. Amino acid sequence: CASSPQTGGTTDTQYF.

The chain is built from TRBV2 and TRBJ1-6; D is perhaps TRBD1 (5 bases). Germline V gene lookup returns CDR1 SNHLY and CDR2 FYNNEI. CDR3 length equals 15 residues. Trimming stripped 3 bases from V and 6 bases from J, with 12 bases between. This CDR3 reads CASSELAGINSPLHF. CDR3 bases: TGTGCCAGCAGTGAGTTGGCAGGGATTAATTCACCCCTCCACTTT.

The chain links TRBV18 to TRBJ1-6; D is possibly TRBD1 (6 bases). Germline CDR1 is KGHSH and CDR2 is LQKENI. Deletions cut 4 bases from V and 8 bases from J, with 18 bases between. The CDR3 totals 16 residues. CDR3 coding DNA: TGTGCCAGCTCACTCCAGCCCGGGGGCAAGGATTCACCCCTCCACTTT. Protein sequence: CASSLQPGGKDSPLHF.